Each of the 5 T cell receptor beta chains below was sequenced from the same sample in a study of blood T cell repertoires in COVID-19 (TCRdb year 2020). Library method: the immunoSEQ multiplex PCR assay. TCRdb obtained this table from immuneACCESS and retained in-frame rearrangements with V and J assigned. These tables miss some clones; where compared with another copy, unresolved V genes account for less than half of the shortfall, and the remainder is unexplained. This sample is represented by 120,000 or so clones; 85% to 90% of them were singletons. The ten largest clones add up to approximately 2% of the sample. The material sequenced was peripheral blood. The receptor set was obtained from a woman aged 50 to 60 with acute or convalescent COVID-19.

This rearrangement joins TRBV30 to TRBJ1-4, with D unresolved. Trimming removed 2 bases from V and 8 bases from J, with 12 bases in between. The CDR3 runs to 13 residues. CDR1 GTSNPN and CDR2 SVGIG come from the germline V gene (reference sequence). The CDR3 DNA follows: TGTGCCTGGAGTTTGGCCTCGGGGGAAAAACTGTTTTTT. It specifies CAWSLASGEKLFF. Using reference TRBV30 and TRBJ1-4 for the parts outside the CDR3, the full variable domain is SQTIHQWPATLVQPVGSPLSLECTVEGTSNPNLYWYRQAAGRGLQLLFYSVGIGQISSEVPQNLSASRPQDRQFILSSKKLLLSDSGFYLCAWSLASGEKLFFGSGTQLSVL.

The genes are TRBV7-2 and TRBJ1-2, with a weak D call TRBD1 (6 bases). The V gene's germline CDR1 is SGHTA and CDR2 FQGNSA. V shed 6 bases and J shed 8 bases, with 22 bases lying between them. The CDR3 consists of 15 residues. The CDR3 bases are TGTGCCAGCAGGTCTTCGGTGGCAGGGGATCGAGGCTACACCTTC. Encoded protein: CASRSSVAGDRGYTF.

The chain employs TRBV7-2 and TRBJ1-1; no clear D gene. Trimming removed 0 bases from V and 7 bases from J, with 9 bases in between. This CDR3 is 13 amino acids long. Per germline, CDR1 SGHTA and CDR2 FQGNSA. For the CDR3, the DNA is TGTGCCAGCAGCTTAGCAGTGGCCCATGAAGCTTTCTTT. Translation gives CASSLAVAHEAFF. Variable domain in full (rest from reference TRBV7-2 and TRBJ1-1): GAGVSQSPSNKVTEKGKDVELRCDPISGHTALYWYRQSLGQGLEFLIYFQGNSAPDKSGLPSDRFSAERTGGSVSTLTIQRTQQEDSAVYLCASSLAVAHEAFFGQGTRLTVV.

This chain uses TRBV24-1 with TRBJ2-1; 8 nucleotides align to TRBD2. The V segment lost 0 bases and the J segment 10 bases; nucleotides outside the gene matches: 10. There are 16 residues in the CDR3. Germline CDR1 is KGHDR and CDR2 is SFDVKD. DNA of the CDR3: TGTGCCACCAGTGATTTGCGGGCGGGGGGCCTAGGGGAGCAGTTCTTC. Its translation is CATSDLRAGGLGEQFF.

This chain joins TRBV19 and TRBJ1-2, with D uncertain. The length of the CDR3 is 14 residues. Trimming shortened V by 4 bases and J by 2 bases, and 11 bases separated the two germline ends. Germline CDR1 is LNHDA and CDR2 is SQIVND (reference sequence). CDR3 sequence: CASSTEAENYGYTF. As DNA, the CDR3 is TGTGCCAGTAGTACCGAGGCGGAGAACTATGGCTACACCTTC.